The sequence of this T cell receptor beta chain was determined in a study of T-cell reconstitution after alpha-beta-depleted transplantation in children. The V end was cut by 7 bases, the J end by 3 bases, with 20 bases between. The CDR3 consists of 15 residues. Per germline, CDR1 DFQATT and CDR2 SNEGSKA (reference sequence). Unique molecular identifiers were built into the TCRbeta library. Using its own MiXCR run on the PCR reads, TCRdb lists one record per CDR3 protein. The sample records 640,000 or so distinct CDR3 sequences, around 16% being singletons. Many counts were recorded for this clonotype.

The clonotype originates from a human donor who donated a stem cell graft to a child with acute myeloid leukemia. Sample: PBMCs from the stem cell graft donor, taken from the stem cell graft. The V and J genes are TRBV20-1 and TRBJ2-3; no clear D gene. The DNA for the CDR3 is TGCAGTGTAACTGGGTCGGGTCGGAAAACAGATACGCAGTATTTT. Its protein is CSVTGSGRKTDTQYF.